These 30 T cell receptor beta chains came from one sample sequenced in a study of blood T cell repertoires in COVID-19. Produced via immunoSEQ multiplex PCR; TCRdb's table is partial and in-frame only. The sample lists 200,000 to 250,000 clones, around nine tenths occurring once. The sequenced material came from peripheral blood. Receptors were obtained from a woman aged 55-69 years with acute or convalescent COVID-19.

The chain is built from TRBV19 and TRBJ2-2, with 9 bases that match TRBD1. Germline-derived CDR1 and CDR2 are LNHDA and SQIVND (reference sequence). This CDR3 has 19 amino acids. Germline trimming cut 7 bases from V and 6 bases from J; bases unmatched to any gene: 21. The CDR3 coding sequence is TGTGCCAGTATCTCGGGGGGATTGGGACAGGGCTGGGATCCCGGGGAGCTGTTTTTT. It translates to CASISGGLGQGWDPGELFF.

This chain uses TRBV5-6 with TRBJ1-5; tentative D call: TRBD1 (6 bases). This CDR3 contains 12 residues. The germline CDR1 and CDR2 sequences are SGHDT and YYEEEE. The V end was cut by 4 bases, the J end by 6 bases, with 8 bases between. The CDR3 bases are TGTGCCAGCAGCCTCAGGGGTCAGCCCCAGCATTTT. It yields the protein CASSLRGQPQHF.

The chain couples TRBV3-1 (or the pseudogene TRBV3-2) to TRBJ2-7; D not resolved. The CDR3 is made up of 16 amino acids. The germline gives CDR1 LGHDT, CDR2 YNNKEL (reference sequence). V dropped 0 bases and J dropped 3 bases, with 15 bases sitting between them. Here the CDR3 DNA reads TGTGCCAGCAGCCAAGATCAGGCTGAGAACTTCTACGAGCAGTACTTC. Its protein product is CASSQDQAENFYEQYF.

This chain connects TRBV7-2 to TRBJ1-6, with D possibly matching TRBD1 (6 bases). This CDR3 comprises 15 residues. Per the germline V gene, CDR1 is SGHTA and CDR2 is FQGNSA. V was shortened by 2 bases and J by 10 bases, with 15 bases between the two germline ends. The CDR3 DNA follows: TGTGCCAGCAGCTTAAATAGGGGGAAGGGATCACCCCTCCACTTT. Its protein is CASSLNRGKGSPLHF.

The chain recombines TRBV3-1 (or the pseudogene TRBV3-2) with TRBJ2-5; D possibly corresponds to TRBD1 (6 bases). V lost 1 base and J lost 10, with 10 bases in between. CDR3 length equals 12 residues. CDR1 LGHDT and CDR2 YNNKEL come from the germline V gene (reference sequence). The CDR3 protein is CASSQVRGGQYF. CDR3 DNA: TGTGCCAGCAGCCAAGTAAGAGGGGGCCAGTACTTC.

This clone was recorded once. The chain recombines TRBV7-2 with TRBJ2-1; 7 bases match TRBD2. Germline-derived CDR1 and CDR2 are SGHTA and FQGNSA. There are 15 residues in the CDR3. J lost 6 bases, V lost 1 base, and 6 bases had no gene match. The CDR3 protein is CASSLGSGTVNEQFF. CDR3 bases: TGTGCCAGCAGCTTAGGGAGCGGGACCGTCAATGAGCAGTTCTTC. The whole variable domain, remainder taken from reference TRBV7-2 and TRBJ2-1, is GAGVSQSPSNKVTEKGKDVELRCDPISGHTALYWYRQSLGQGLEFLIYFQGNSAPDKSGLPSDRFSAERTGGSVSTLTIQRTQQEDSAVYLCASSLGSGTVNEQFFGPGTRLTVL.

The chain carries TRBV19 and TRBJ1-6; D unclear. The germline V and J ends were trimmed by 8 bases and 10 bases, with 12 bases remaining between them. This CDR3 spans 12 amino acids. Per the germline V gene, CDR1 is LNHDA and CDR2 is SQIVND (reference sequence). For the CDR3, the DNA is TGTGCCAGTGAAATCCGGGGATCACCCCTCCACTTT. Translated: CASEIRGSPLHF.

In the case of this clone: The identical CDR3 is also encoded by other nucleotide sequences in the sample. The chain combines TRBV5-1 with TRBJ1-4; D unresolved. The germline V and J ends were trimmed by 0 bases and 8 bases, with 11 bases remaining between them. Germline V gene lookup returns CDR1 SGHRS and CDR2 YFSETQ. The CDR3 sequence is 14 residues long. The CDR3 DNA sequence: TGCGCCAGCAGCTTGGGCGGGTCTGGGGAAAAACTGTTTTTT. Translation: CASSLGGSGEKLFF.

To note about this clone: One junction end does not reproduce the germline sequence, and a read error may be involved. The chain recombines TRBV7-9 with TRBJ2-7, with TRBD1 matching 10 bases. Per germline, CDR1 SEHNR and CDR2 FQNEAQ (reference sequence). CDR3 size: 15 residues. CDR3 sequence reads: CASRLGQGVSYEQYF. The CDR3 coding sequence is TGTGCCAGCAGGTTAGGACAGGGGGTCTCGTACGAGCAGTACTTC.

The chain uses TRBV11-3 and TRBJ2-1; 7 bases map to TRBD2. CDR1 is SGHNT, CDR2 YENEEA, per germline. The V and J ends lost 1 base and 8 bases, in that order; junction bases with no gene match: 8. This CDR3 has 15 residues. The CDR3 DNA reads TGTGCCAGCAGCTTAGGGGGGACTATGGTCTATGAGCAGTTCTTC. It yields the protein CASSLGGTMVYEQFF.

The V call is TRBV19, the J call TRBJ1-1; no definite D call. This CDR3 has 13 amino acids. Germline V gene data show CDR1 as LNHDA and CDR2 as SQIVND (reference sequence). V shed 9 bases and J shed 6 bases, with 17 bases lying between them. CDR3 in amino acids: CASRLKGGAEAFF. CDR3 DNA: TGTGCCAGCCGTCTCAAAGGAGGCGCTGAAGCTTTCTTT.

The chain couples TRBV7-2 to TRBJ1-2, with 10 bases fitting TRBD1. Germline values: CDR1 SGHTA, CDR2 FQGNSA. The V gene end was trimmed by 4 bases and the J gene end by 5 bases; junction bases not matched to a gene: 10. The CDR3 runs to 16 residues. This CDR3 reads CASSSPGTGVRYGYTF. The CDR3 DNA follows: TGTGCCAGCAGCTCCCCCGGGACAGGGGTACGGTATGGCTACACCTTC. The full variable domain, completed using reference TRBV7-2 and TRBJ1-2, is GAGVSQSPSNKVTEKGKDVELRCDPISGHTALYWYRQSLGQGLEFLIYFQGNSAPDKSGLPSDRFSAERTGGSVSTLTIQRTQQEDSAVYLCASSSPGTGVRYGYTFGSGTRLTVV.

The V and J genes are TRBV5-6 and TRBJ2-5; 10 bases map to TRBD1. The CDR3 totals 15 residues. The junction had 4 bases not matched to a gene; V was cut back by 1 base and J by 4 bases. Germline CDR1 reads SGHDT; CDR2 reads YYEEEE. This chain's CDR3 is CASSLLGQGLETQYF. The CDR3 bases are TGTGCCAGCAGCTTGTTGGGACAGGGGCTAGAGACCCAGTACTTC.

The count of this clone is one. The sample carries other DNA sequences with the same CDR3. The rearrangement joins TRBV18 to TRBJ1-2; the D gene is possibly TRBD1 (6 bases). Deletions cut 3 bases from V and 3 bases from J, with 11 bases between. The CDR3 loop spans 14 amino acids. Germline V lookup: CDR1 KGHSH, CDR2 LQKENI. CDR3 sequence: CASSPSTGDYGYTF. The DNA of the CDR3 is TGTGCCAGCTCACCTTCGACAGGCGACTATGGCTACACCTTC.

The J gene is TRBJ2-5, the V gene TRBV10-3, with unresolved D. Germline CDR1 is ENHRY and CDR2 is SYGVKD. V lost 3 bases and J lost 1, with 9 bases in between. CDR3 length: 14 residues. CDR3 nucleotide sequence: TGTGCCATCAGTGATTCGAACAGCCAAGAGACCCAGTACTTC. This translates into CAISDSNSQETQYF.

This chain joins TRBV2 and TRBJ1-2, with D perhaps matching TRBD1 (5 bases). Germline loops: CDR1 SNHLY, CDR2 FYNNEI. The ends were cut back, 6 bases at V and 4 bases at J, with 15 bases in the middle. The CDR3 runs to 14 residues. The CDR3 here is CASRGEGRIYGYTF. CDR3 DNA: TGTGCCAGCAGGGGGGAGGGACGGATCTATGGCTACACCTTC.

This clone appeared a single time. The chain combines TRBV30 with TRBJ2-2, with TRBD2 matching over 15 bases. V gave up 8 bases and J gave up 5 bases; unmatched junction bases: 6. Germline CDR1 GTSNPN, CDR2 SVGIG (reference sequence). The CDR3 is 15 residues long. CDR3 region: CARTSGRAYTGELFF. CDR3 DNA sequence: TGTGCCCGGACTAGCGGGAGGGCCTATACCGGGGAGCTGTTTTTT.

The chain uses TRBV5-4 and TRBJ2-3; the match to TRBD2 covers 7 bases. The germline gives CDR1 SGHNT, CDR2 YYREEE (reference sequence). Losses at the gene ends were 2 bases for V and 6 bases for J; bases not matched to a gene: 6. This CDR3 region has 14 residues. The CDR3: CASSFGGEGDTQYF. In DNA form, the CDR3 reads TGTGCCAGCAGCTTCGGAGGGGAGGGCGATACGCAGTATTTT.

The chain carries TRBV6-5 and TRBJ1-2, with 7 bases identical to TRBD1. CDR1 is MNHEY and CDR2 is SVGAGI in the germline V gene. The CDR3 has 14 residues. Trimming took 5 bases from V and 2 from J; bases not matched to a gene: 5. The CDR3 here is CASSPVTGNYGYTF. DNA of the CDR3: TGTGCCAGCAGTCCGGTGACAGGGAACTATGGCTACACCTTC.

The DNA of the CDR3 is TGTGCCAGCAGTAGAACTAGCGGGCGCACAGATACGCAGTATTTT. It yields the protein CASSRTSGRTDTQYF. The chain combines TRBV7-3 with TRBJ2-3; TRBD2 matches 9 bases. CDR1 is SGHTA, CDR2 FQGTGA, per germline. The V gene end was trimmed by 6 bases and the J gene end by 1 base; junction bases not matched to a gene: 5. This CDR3 comprises 15 residues.

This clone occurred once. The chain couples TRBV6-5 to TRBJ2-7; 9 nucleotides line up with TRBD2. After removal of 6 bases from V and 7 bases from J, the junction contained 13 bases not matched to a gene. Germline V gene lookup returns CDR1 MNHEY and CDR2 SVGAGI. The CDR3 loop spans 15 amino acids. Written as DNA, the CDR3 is TGTGCCAGCAGCCGAGATCTAGCGGGAAGAGGGGAGCAGTACTTC. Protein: CASSRDLAGRGEQYF.

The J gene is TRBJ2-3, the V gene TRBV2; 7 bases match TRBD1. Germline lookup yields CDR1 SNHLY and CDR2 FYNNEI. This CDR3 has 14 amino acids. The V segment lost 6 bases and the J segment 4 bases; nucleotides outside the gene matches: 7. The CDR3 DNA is TGTGCCAGCAGGGGGGACAGTTATTCAGATACGCAGTATTTT. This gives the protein CASRGDSYSDTQYF.

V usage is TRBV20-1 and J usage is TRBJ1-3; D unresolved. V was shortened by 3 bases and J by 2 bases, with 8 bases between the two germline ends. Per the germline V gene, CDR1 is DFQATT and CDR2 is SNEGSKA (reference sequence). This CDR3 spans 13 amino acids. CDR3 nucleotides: TGCAGTGCTAGTACACCGACTGGAAACACCATATATTTT. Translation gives CSASTPTGNTIYF.

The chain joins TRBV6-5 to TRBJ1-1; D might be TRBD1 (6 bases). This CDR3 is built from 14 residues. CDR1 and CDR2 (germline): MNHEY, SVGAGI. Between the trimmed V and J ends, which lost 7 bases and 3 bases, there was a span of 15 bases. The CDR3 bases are TGTGCCAGCAAGCAGGGGCGGGGGGACACTGAAGCTTTCTTT. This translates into CASKQGRGDTEAFF.

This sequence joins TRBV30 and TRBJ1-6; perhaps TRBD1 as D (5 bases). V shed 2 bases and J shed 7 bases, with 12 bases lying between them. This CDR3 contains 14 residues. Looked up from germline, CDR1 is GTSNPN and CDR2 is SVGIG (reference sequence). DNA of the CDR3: TGTGCCTGGAGTCAGGGTTACGGGAATTCACCCCTCCACTTT. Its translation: CAWSQGYGNSPLHF. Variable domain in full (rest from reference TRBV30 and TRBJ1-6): SQTIHQWPATLVQPVGSPLSLECTVEGTSNPNLYWYRQAAGRGLQLLFYSVGIGQISSEVPQNLSASRPQDRQFILSSKKLLLSDSGFYLCAWSQGYGNSPLHFGNGTRLTVT.

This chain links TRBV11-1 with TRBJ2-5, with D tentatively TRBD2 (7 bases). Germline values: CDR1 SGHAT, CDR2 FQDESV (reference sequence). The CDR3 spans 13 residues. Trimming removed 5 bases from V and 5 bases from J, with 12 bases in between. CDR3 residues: CASSRGAGETQYF. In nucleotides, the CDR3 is TGTGCCAGCAGCCGGGGGGCGGGGGAGACCCAGTACTTC.

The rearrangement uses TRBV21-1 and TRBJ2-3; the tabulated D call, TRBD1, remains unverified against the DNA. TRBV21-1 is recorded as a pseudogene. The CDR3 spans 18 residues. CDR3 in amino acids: CASSSRIPGTGSTDTQYF. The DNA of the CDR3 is TGTGCCAGCAGCTCCCGCATACCCGGGACAGGGTCAACAGATACGCAGTATTTT.

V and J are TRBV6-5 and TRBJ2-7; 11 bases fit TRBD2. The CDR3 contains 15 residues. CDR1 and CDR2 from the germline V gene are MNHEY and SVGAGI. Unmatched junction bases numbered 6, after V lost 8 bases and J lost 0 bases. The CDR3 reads CASSVAGGSSYEQYF. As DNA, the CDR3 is TGTGCCAGCTCCGTAGCGGGGGGGAGCTCCTACGAGCAGTACTTC.

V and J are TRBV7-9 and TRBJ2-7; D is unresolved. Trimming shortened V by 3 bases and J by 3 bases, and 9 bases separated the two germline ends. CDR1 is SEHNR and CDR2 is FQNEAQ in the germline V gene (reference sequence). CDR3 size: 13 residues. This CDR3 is CASSFGSVYEQYF. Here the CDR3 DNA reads TGTGCCAGCAGCTTCGGGTCGGTCTACGAGCAGTACTTC.

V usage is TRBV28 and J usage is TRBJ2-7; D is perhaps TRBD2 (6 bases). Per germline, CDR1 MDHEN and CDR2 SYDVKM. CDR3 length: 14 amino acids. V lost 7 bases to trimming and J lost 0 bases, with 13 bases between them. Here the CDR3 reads CASTLSGSSYEQYF. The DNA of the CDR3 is TGTGCCAGCACTCTTAGCGGAAGCTCCTACGAGCAGTACTTC. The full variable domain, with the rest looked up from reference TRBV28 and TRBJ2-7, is DVKVTQSSRYLVKRTGEKVFLECVQDMDHENMFWYRQDPGLGLRLIYFSYDVKMKEKGDIPEGYSVSREKKERFSLILESASTNQTSMYLCASTLSGSSYEQYFGPGTRLTVT.